The 29 T cell receptor beta chains presented below share a single source sample, sequenced in a study of shared clonotypes between healthy human individuals. Selected positively for CCR7 and CD45RO-negative, naive CD8 cells excluded terminally differentiated effector memory CD45RA+ cells. Generated by immunoSEQ multiplex PCR, the TCRdb table keeps only in-frame clones and is missing some. The profile shows about 2 million clones, about 95% of them singletons. Sequencing was performed on naive CD8+ T cells sorted from blood. Receptors originate from a man aged 18 to 30 in good health.

The chain links TRBV4-1 to TRBJ1-1; maybe TRBD1 (5 bases). Germline V lookup: CDR1 MGHRA, CDR2 YSYEKL. There are 15 residues in the CDR3. The V end lost 2 bases, the J end lost 4 bases, and 14 bases lay between the germline ends. The CDR3 loop reads CASSQRQGWSTEAFF. CDR3 bases: TGCGCCAGCAGCCAAAGGCAGGGATGGAGCACTGAAGCTTTCTTT.

The chain recombines TRBV18 with TRBJ2-3, with TRBD2 identical over 13 bases. The CDR3 has 16 residues. CDR1 KGHSH and CDR2 LQKENI come from the germline V gene. V was pared by 2 bases and J by 6 bases, with 5 bases of the junction left unmatched. The CDR3 coding sequence is TGTGCCAGCTCACCATCCGGACTAGCGGGGGACGATACGCAGTATTTT. Residues: CASSPSGLAGDDTQYF.

V is TRBV4-3 and J is TRBJ1-2; D gene ambiguous. V lost 4 bases to trimming and J lost 4 bases, with 22 bases between them. Germline values: CDR1 LGHNA, CDR2 YSLEER. The length of the CDR3 is 17 residues. The CDR3 DNA reads as TGCGCCAGCAGCCCCGGATCTTCACCTATAGACCTCTATGGCTACACCTTC. Translated: CASSPGSSPIDLYGYTF.

The gene calls are TRBV5-6 and TRBJ2-7; 7 positions match TRBD1. Germline values: CDR1 SGHDT, CDR2 YYEEEE. The CDR3 length is 13 residues. Trimming removed 3 bases from V and 2 bases from J; junction bases left unmatched: 2. The CDR3 sequence: CASSWDSAYEQYF. In DNA form, the CDR3 reads TGTGCCAGCAGCTGGGACAGTGCCTACGAGCAGTACTTC.

The rearrangement uses TRBV5-4 and TRBJ1-2; 7 positions agree with TRBD1. CDR1 and CDR2 from the germline V gene are SGHNT and YYREEE (reference sequence). The V segment lost 6 bases and the J segment 2 bases; nucleotides outside the gene matches: 13. The CDR3 length is 16 residues. This chain's CDR3 is CASTDLRTGGNYGYTF. CDR3 DNA: TGTGCCAGCACCGACCTAAGGACAGGCGGAAACTATGGCTACACCTTC.

The chain employs TRBV10-1 and TRBJ2-1, with unresolved D. Germline V gene lookup returns CDR1 WNHNN and CDR2 SYGVQD (reference sequence). This CDR3 spans 16 amino acids. Trimming shortened V by 0 bases and J by 0 bases, and 9 bases separated the two germline ends. CDR3: CASSESGLSSYNEQFF. The CDR3 DNA reads as TGCGCCAGCAGTGAGTCGGGATTAAGCTCCTACAATGAGCAGTTCTTC.

V usage is TRBV21-1 and J usage is TRBJ2-7; TRBD2 is taken as the D call from the table, unchecked against the DNA. TRBV21-1 constitutes a pseudogene. The CDR3 runs to 17 residues. The CDR3 sequence: CASSKARLAGGPYEQYF. CDR3 nucleotides: TGTGCCAGCAGCAAAGCCAGACTAGCGGGGGGCCCCTACGAGCAGTACTTC.

This clone has just one count. This chain joins TRBV7-9 and TRBJ1-2; no clear D gene. Germline loops: CDR1 SEHNR, CDR2 FQNEAQ (reference sequence). V was cut by 5 bases and J by 3 bases, with 10 bases left in between. The CDR3 extends over 13 amino acids. The CDR3 DNA follows: TGTGCCAGCAGCCCAGGAGTTCACTATGGCTACACCTTC. It encodes CASSPGVHYGYTF.

This sequence joins TRBV7-9 and TRBJ2-7, with TRBD2 identical over 10 bases. J was trimmed by 4 bases and V by 5 bases; bases with no gene match: 11. Germline V gives CDR1 SEHNR, CDR2 FQNEAQ (reference sequence). This CDR3 is 16 amino acids long. DNA for the CDR3: TGTGCCAGCAGCGCACGTACTAGCGGGATGTTGTACGAGCAGTACTTC. It yields the protein CASSARTSGMLYEQYF.

The chain is built from TRBV7-2 and TRBJ1-2; D is perhaps TRBD1 (5 bases). Per the germline V gene, CDR1 is SGHTA and CDR2 is FQGNSA. The CDR3 length is 18 residues. V was shortened by 0 bases and J by 4 bases, with 21 bases between the two germline ends. For the CDR3, the DNA is TGTGCCAGCAGCTTAGCGTTGGGGCAGGCCAGCCAACTCTATGGCTACACCTTC. This codes for CASSLALGQASQLYGYTF.

A note on this clone: Other DNA sequences within the sample encode an identical CDR3. The V and J genes are TRBV2 and TRBJ2-7; D unresolved. The CDR3 extends over 12 amino acids. Germline CDR1 and CDR2: SNHLY and FYNNEI. V lost 3 bases and J lost 2, with 5 bases in between. Here the CDR3 reads CASSDLTYEQYF. DNA of the CDR3: TGTGCCAGCAGTGATTTGACCTACGAGCAGTACTTC.

The V call is TRBV9, the J call TRBJ2-1, with TRBD2 matching 11 bases. The J segment lost 6 bases and the V segment lost 0 bases, leaving 5 bases of the junction unmatched. The germline V gene encodes CDR1 SGDLS and CDR2 YYNGEE. The CDR3 is 16 residues long. The CDR3 loop is CASSVVSSGRSNEQFF. The CDR3 region has the DNA TGTGCCAGCAGCGTAGTGTCTAGCGGGAGGAGCAATGAGCAGTTCTTC.

The chain couples TRBV9 to TRBJ2-3, with 8 positions matching TRBD2. Germline assignment: CDR1 SGDLS and CDR2 YYNGEE. The V and J ends lost 0 bases and 5 bases, in that order; junction bases with no gene match: 11. The CDR3 is 17 amino acids. In nucleotides, the CDR3 is TGTGCCAGCAGCGTAGCTACCTTCGCGGGAGGTGAAGATACGCAGTATTTT. As protein: CASSVATFAGGEDTQYF.

V usage is TRBV2 and J usage is TRBJ1-5; D remains ambiguous. Germline CDR1 reads SNHLY; CDR2 reads FYNNEI. Trimming removed 8 bases from V and 6 bases from J, with 14 bases in between. The CDR3 sequence is 13 residues long. The CDR3 DNA reads as TGTGCCAGCGGGTCCTCACATGGTCAGCCCCAGCATTTT. Its protein product is CASGSSHGQPQHF.

V is TRBV2 and J is TRBJ2-7; 11 nucleotides line up with TRBD2. The CDR3 runs 17 residues. The ends lost 8 bases at V and 5 bases at J; junction bases unmatched: 17. Germline V gene lookup returns CDR1 SNHLY and CDR2 FYNNEI. The CDR3 DNA sequence: TGTGCCAGCCTTGAGGGGCTAGCGGGAGGACCTAGGGACGAGCAGTACTTC. This gives the protein CASLEGLAGGPRDEQYF.

J is TRBJ2-2 and V is TRBV4-3, with TRBD1 as a possible D gene (5 bases). This CDR3 comprises 14 residues. The V gene's germline CDR1 is LGHNA and CDR2 YSLEER. Between the trimmed V and J ends, which lost 1 base and 4 bases, there was a span of 7 bases. The CDR3 sequence is CASSQGQRTGELFF. CDR3 nucleotide sequence: TGCGCCAGCAGCCAAGGACAGCGCACCGGGGAGCTGTTTTTT.

The chain carries TRBV5-1 and TRBJ2-3; TRBD1 matches 7 bases. Losses at the gene ends were 0 bases for V and 4 bases for J; bases not matched to a gene: 5. CDR3 length: 15 residues. Germline assignment: CDR1 SGHRS and CDR2 YFSETQ. The CDR3 reads CASSLGAGGADTQYF. The CDR3 DNA follows: TGCGCCAGCAGCTTGGGGGCAGGGGGTGCAGATACGCAGTATTTT.

The CDR3 sequence is CASSEFIRAGTEAFF. Here the CDR3 DNA reads TGTGCCAGCAGTGAATTTATAAGGGCGGGTACTGAAGCTTTCTTT. The rearrangement links TRBV6-1 to TRBJ1-1; D unclear. This CDR3 contains 15 residues. V was shortened by 2 bases and J by 5 bases, with 15 bases between the two germline ends. Germline V CDR1 and CDR2: MNHNS, SASEGT.

The count of this clone is one. The genes are TRBV4-1 and TRBJ2-7, with 7 positions matching TRBD1. This CDR3 has 14 amino acids. CDR1 and CDR2 (germline): MGHRA, YSYEKL. V trimming: 3 bases; J trimming: 6 bases; junction bases outside the gene matches: 8. The CDR3 loop is CASSQGPTGSEQYF. The CDR3, as DNA: TGCGCCAGCAGCCAGGGTCCGACAGGGAGCGAGCAGTACTTC.

The chain joins TRBV4-3 to TRBJ2-2; D remains unclear. Germline V gives CDR1 LGHNA, CDR2 YSLEER. The CDR3 is 17 amino acids. V was clipped by 1 base and J by 0 bases, with 12 bases between them. This CDR3 is CASSQGFDKANTGELFF. The CDR3 coding sequence is TGCGCCAGCAGCCAAGGGTTTGACAAAGCGAACACCGGGGAGCTGTTTTTT.

V gene TRBV27 combines with J gene TRBJ2-1; 11 nucleotides align to TRBD2. The CDR3 length is 14 residues. Germline V lookup: CDR1 MNHEY, CDR2 SMNVEV (reference sequence). The trim removed 5 bases at V and 8 bases at J, leaving 5 bases unmatched. The CDR3, as DNA: TGTGCCAGCAGTATTAGCGGGAGGGCGGATGAGCAGTTCTTC. As protein: CASSISGRADEQFF.

V is TRBV5-5 and J is TRBJ2-7, with D perhaps matching TRBD2 (6 bases). CDR3 length: 14 amino acids. The germline V gene encodes CDR1 SGHKS and CDR2 YYEKEE (reference sequence). V was pared by 0 bases and J by 3 bases, with 10 bases between. CDR3 sequence: CASSLERVLYEQYF. Written as DNA, the CDR3 is TGTGCCAGCAGCTTGGAGCGGGTTCTCTACGAGCAGTACTTC.

The CDR3 DNA reads TGTGCCAGCAGTCTCCGGGGCAACAATGAGCAGTTCTTC. As protein: CASSLRGNNEQFF. The rearrangement joins TRBV28 to TRBJ2-1; either TRBD1 or TRBD2 may fit D (5 bases each). This CDR3 region has 13 residues. V was clipped by 5 bases and J by 5 bases, with 10 bases between them. From germline, CDR1 is MDHEN and CDR2 SYDVKM.

In regard to this clone: Additional DNA sequences in this sample encode the identical CDR3. V is TRBV27 and J is TRBJ1-5, with D perhaps matching TRBD1 (5 bases). CDR1 is MNHEY, CDR2 SMNVEV, per germline (reference sequence). Deletions cut 1 base from V and 0 bases from J, with 7 bases between. CDR3 length: 15 residues. This CDR3 is CASSLWGNSNQPQHF. The CDR3 DNA reads as TGTGCCAGCAGTTTATGGGGGAATAGCAATCAGCCCCAGCATTTT.

The CDR3 region has the DNA TGTGCCAGTAGTATAGTATTCGGAGCGGGGGGTACGGAGCAGTACTTC. Protein sequence: CASSIVFGAGGTEQYF. The chain combines TRBV19 with TRBJ2-7, with 9 bases that match TRBD2. Germline lookup yields CDR1 LNHDA and CDR2 SQIVND (reference sequence). The CDR3 consists of 16 residues. V lost 1 base to trimming and J lost 7 bases; unmatched junction nucleotides: 11. Filled out from reference TRBV19 and TRBJ2-7, the complete variable domain reads DGGITQSPKYLFRKEGQNVTLSCEQNLNHDAMYWYRQDPGQGLRLIYYSQIVNDFQKGDIAEGYSVSREKKESFPLTVTSAQKNPTAFYLCASSIVFGAGGTEQYFGPGTRLTVT.

The rearrangement uses TRBV2 and TRBJ2-1, with 8 bases aligning to TRBD2. The CDR3 has 16 residues. Germline V gene lookup returns CDR1 SNHLY and CDR2 FYNNEI. V trimming: 5 bases; J trimming: 4 bases; junction bases outside the gene matches: 10. The CDR3 sequence: CASSRTGTSRYNEQFF. Written as DNA, the CDR3 is TGTGCCAGCAGTAGAACCGGGACTAGTCGTTACAATGAGCAGTTCTTC.

V and J are TRBV4-1 and TRBJ1-1; D uncertain. The CDR3 runs to 13 residues. V lost 0 bases and J 11 bases, leaving 13 bases between the germline ends. The germline V gene encodes CDR1 MGHRA and CDR2 YSYEKL. The DNA of the CDR3 is TGCGCCAGCAGCCAAGACGACACGGGCCTGGCTTTCTTT. Protein product: CASSQDDTGLAFF.

The chain has TRBV11-3 and TRBJ2-1; the D gene is possibly TRBD1 (6 bases). The length of the CDR3 is 16 residues. V was shortened by 2 bases and J by 2 bases, with 13 bases between the two germline ends. Germline V lookup: CDR1 SGHNT, CDR2 YENEEA. The CDR3 DNA follows: TGTGCCAGCAGCTTAAATCGACAGGTAGCCTACAATGAGCAGTTCTTC. This codes for CASSLNRQVAYNEQFF.

The chain links TRBV4-3 to TRBJ2-7, with 8 bases fitting TRBD2. Germline V lookup: CDR1 LGHNA, CDR2 YSLEER. The trim removed 0 bases at V and 7 bases at J, leaving 11 bases unmatched. This CDR3 is built from 16 residues. The CDR3 spells CASSQEPAGATNEQYF. CDR3 nucleotides: TGCGCCAGCAGCCAAGAGCCAGCGGGAGCTACGAATGAGCAGTACTTC.